The 18 T cell receptor beta chains presented below share a single source sample, sequenced in a study of cytomegalovirus exposure and HLA in healthy donors. The primer mix had 60 Vbeta and 13 Jbeta primers. Sequencing was performed with immunoSEQ multiplex PCR; in TCRdb, only in-frame clones are kept and a portion is missing. The sample includes 130,000 to 150,000 clones, 65% to 75% of them seen just once. Input material: PBMCs. The receptors stem from a man aged 60-69 years in good health and CMV-seronegative.

This clone was recorded once. V is TRBV30 and J is TRBJ1-2; 8 bases map to TRBD1. The CDR3 length is 13 residues. The V gene's germline CDR1 is GTSNPN and CDR2 SVGIG (reference sequence). V shed 3 bases and J 8 bases; nucleotides not matched to a gene: 8. CDR3 amino acids: CAWSGTGYGGYTF. Here the CDR3 DNA reads TGTGCCTGGAGCGGGACAGGCTATGGGGGCTACACCTTC.

V usage is TRBV4-3 and J usage is TRBJ2-7; 8 nucleotides align to TRBD2. Germline trimming cut 3 bases from V and 3 bases from J; bases unmatched to any gene: 7. The V gene's germline CDR1 is LGHNA and CDR2 YSLEER. The CDR3 extends over 15 amino acids. The CDR3 loop is CASSQVAGRIYEQYF. The CDR3 DNA reads TGCGCCAGCAGCCAGGTAGCGGGAAGAATCTACGAGCAGTACTTC.

Only a few counts were recorded for this clone. The chain links TRBV19 to TRBJ2-5; no reliable D call. The CDR3 spans 13 residues. V gave up 1 base and J gave up 1 base, with 4 bases separating them. Looked up from germline, CDR1 is LNHDA and CDR2 is SQIVND (reference sequence). The CDR3, as DNA: TGTGCCAGTAGTATAGCTAGCCAAGAGACCCAGTACTTC. This codes for CASSIASQETQYF.

The chain carries TRBV19 and TRBJ2-1; TRBD1 agrees at 8 bases. The CDR3 loop spans 17 amino acids. V shed 3 bases and J 0 bases; nucleotides not matched to a gene: 7. Looked up from germline, CDR1 is LNHDA and CDR2 is SQIVND (reference sequence). The CDR3 loop is CASSIFGRGPSYNEQFF. The CDR3 bases are TGTGCCAGTAGTATTTTCGGCAGGGGGCCCTCCTACAATGAGCAGTTCTTC. Looking up the rest from reference TRBV19 and TRBJ2-1 gives the full variable domain: DGGITQSPKYLFRKEGQNVTLSCEQNLNHDAMYWYRQDPGQGLRLIYYSQIVNDFQKGDIAEGYSVSREKKESFPLTVTSAQKNPTAFYLCASSIFGRGPSYNEQFFGPGTRLTVL.

V usage is TRBV29-1 and J usage is TRBJ2-5; D is undetermined. Near its end, the DNA agrees better with TRBJ2-7, so the J call may be wrong. The CDR3 runs 11 residues. The V gene's germline CDR1 is SQVTM and CDR2 ANQGSEA. In DNA, the CDR3 is TGCAGCGTTCAGGTAGTCTACGAGCAGTACTTC. Amino acids: CSVQVVYEQYF.

This clone was seen a few times. The chain is built from TRBV6-5 and TRBJ2-7; tentative D call: TRBD1 (6 bases). The germline gives CDR1 MNHEY, CDR2 SVGAGI. CDR3 length: 13 amino acids. V dropped 5 bases and J dropped 3 bases, with 11 bases sitting between them. CDR3 bases: TGTGCCAGCAGTAAGACAGGTATCTACGAGCAGTACTTC. Translated: CASSKTGIYEQYF.

The rearrangement links TRBV6-1 to TRBJ2-7; TRBD1 aligns across 9 bases. Germline CDR1 and CDR2: MNHNS and SASEGT. The junction had 7 bases not matched to a gene; V was cut back by 5 bases and J by 2 bases. The CDR3 runs 15 residues. The CDR3 spells CASSNRDRAAYEQYF. The CDR3 DNA follows: TGTGCCAGCAGTAACCGGGACAGGGCCGCCTACGAGCAGTACTTC.

V usage is TRBV9 and J usage is TRBJ1-2; TRBD1 matches 7 bases. The trim removed 4 bases at V and 4 bases at J, leaving 4 bases unmatched. This CDR3 contains 13 residues. Germline values: CDR1 SGDLS, CDR2 YYNGEE. CDR3 nucleotides: TGTGCCAGCAGCACAGGGGCGGTCTATGGCTACACCTTC. Translated: CASSTGAVYGYTF.

The rearrangement joins TRBV6-5 to TRBJ2-7; D ambiguous. Germline CDR1 is MNHEY and CDR2 is SVGAGI. The CDR3 covers 13 residues. Trimming pared 8 bases from V and 0 bases from J, leaving 11 bases between. CDR3 protein: CASQDPPSYEQYF. CDR3 in DNA: TGTGCCAGCCAGGATCCCCCCTCCTACGAGCAGTACTTC.

The CDR3 DNA reads as TGTGCCAGCAGCCGGGACAGGGGAAGCAATCAGCCCCAGCATTTT. Amino acids: CASSRDRGSNQPQHF. This sequence joins TRBV7-6 and TRBJ1-5; TRBD1 aligns across 10 bases. This CDR3 is built from 15 residues. CDR1 is SGHVS and CDR2 is FNYEAQ in the germline V gene. After removal of 5 bases from V and 1 base from J, the junction contained 2 bases not matched to a gene.

CDR3 bases: TGTGCCAGCAGCTTGATAGGGGTGGGAGAAAAACTGTTTTTT. Its translation is CASSLIGVGEKLFF. The chain combines TRBV5-4 with TRBJ1-4; tentatively, D is TRBD1 (5 bases). Per germline, CDR1 SGHNT and CDR2 YYREEE (reference sequence). The CDR3 extends over 14 amino acids. Between the trimmed V and J ends, which lost 1 base and 8 bases, there was a span of 12 bases.

The chain joins TRBV4-1 to TRBJ2-7; 10 bases are a match to TRBD2. The trim removed 1 base at V and 4 bases at J, leaving 10 bases unmatched. In germline, CDR1 is MGHRA, CDR2 YSYEKL. The CDR3 has 17 amino acids. The CDR3 DNA is TGCGCCAGCAGCCAAGGCGTAGGCGGGACTAGCGTTTACGAGCAGTACTTC. This sequence encodes CASSQGVGGTSVYEQYF.

This clone was recorded at least ten times. V usage is TRBV6-1 and J usage is TRBJ1-4; no clear D. Germline CDR1 reads MNHNS; CDR2 reads SASEGT. This CDR3 is 15 amino acids long. Deletions cut 2 bases from V and 0 bases from J, with 7 bases between. This chain's CDR3 is CASSEFPATNEKLFF. For the CDR3, the DNA is TGTGCCAGCAGTGAATTTCCCGCAACTAATGAAAAACTGTTTTTT.

The chain recombines TRBV27 with TRBJ2-5, with 8 bases aligning to TRBD1. CDR3 length equals 14 residues. With V trimmed by 4 bases and J by 4 bases, 5 bases remained unmatched. The germline gives CDR1 MNHEY, CDR2 SMNVEV (reference sequence). The CDR3 DNA reads TGTGCCAGCAGTTCGACAGGGGTAGGAGAGACCCAGTACTTC. The encoded protein is CASSSTGVGETQYF.

The rearrangement uses TRBV6-5 and TRBJ1-2; D remains ambiguous. Germline V lookup: CDR1 MNHEY, CDR2 SVGAGI. V was cut by 5 bases and J by 6 bases, with 13 bases left in between. The CDR3 totals 13 residues. This CDR3 is CASSPDPEDGYTF. The CDR3 nucleotides are TGTGCCAGCAGTCCTGATCCCGAGGATGGCTACACCTTC.

The chain couples TRBV7-2 to TRBJ2-7; weak D call: TRBD1 (7 bases). Germline loops: CDR1 SGHTA, CDR2 FQGNSA. The CDR3 is made up of 14 amino acids. Trimming took off 5 bases at V and 3 bases at J, with 14 bases between the two ends. CDR3 sequence: CASSASGGNYEQYF. CDR3 DNA sequence: TGTGCCAGCAGCGCCTCAGGGGGGAACTACGAGCAGTACTTC. The whole variable domain, filled in from reference TRBV7-2 and TRBJ2-7, reads GAGVSQSPSNKVTEKGKDVELRCDPISGHTALYWYRQSLGQGLEFLIYFQGNSAPDKSGLPSDRFSAERTGGSVSTLTIQRTQQEDSAVYLCASSASGGNYEQYFGPGTRLTVT.

V gene TRBV27 combines with J gene TRBJ1-1; 7 bases map to TRBD1. The germline V gene encodes CDR1 MNHEY and CDR2 SMNVEV (reference sequence). Trimming at V came to 5 bases and at J to 0 bases, leaving 9 bases not matched to a gene. The CDR3 runs 16 residues. Here the CDR3 reads CASSPNYRGMNTEAFF. The CDR3 DNA sequence: TGTGCCAGCAGTCCCAACTACAGGGGAATGAACACTGAAGCTTTCTTT.

This clone was seen a few times. V is TRBV6-5 and J is TRBJ1-1, with D unclear. The CDR3 is 14 amino acids. Germline V gene data show CDR1 as MNHEY and CDR2 as SVGAGI. Trimming cost V 6 bases and J 3 bases, with 14 bases left between them. The CDR3 DNA is TGTGCCAGCAGACGAATCGGGGTAGACACTGAAGCTTTCTTT. Translated, it gives CASRRIGVDTEAFF.